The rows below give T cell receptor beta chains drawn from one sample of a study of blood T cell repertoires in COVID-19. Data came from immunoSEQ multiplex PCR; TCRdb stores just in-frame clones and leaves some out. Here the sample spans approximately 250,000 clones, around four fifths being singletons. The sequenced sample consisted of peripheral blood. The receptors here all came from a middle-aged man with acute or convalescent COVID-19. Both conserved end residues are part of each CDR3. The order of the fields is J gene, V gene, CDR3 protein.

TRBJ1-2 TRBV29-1 CSVPRSHSYGYTF
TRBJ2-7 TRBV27 CASSSSKTGLYEQYF
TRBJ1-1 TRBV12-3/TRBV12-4 CASSYGRGAEAFF
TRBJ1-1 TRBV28 CASSFAGYDEAFF
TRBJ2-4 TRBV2 CASRDPGRKNIQYF
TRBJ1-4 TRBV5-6 CASSWGTGTNEKLFF
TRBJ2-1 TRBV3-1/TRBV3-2 CASSHGQGANEQFF
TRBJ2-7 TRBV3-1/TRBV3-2 CASSQGGRNGEQYF
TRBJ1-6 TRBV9 CASSLTGQANSPLHF
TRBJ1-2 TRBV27 CASSKRENYGYTF